What follows is one T cell receptor beta chain and its context. What it binds is unknown. Germline values: CDR1 SQVTM, CDR2 ANQGSEA. The CDR3 is 11 amino acids. Trimming removed 8 bases from V and 1 base from J, with 8 bases in between. Attachment of unique molecular identifiers to individual cDNA molecules was performed. TCRdb passed the 5' RACE reads through MiXCR, listing each CDR3 protein once. The table shows fewer than 100,000 distinct CDR3 sequences, with 12% occurring only once. The data stem from a study of early T cells in non-severe SARS-CoV-2 infection. At the level of the study: Sequencing was performed on bulk RNA from unsorted whole blood, leaving chains unpaired.

Study-level findings and limits: Lookups in VDJdb leaned toward anti-spike CD8 responses and missed private and CD4 specificities.

The sample taken for sequencing was whole blood. This sequence originates from an adult who was a healthcare worker with PCR-confirmed SARS-CoV-2 infection or an uninfected control (not recorded which). The chain has TRBV29-1 and TRBJ2-5; D might be TRBD2 (6 bases). CDR3 DNA sequence: TGCAGCTCTAGCGCCCAAGAGACCCAGTACTTC. Protein sequence: CSSSAQETQYF.